This T cell receptor (beta chain) was sequenced in a study of control samples from healthy donors and cancer patients. The V end lost 0 bases, the J end lost 0 bases, and 20 bases lay between the germline ends. The CDR3 length is 19 residues. Germline V lookup: CDR1 LGHDT, CDR2 YNNKEL (reference sequence). Clones were sequenced by immunoSEQ multiplex PCR, and TCRdb holds only the in-frame ones, with some missing. In the table there are around 150,000 clones, about 91% of which are singletons. Material: blood. The clonotype was recovered from a man aged 18 to 29 in good health. This chain links TRBV3-1 (or the pseudogene TRBV3-2) with TRBJ1-1; D not resolved. CDR3 nucleotides: TGTGCCAGCAGCCAAGAAGTTTCGGACGGACGGCGTGTGAACACTGAAGCTTTCTTT. Its translation: CASSQEVSDGRRVNTEAFF.